A selection of T cell receptor beta chains follows, all from one sample in a study of shared clonotypes between healthy human individuals. Method: immunoSEQ multiplex PCR; TCRdb's copy keeps in-frame clones and lacks some. The sample contains about 2.1 million clones, roughly 91% of which appear only once. The specimen sequenced was naive CD8+ T cells from PBMCs. The source of these receptors is a man younger than 35 in good health. Some clones in this sample may be carry-over from other donors' samples. CDR3s include the opening cysteine and the closing phenylalanine or tryptophan. A D gene is named only where the DNA matches it firmly. The size entry is marked missing in some rows and otherwise reads once, few, many or a size class.

>TRBJ2-1|TRBD2|-|TRBV14
CASSLRTSGSSYNEQFF
TGTGCCAGCAGCCTTCGGACTAGCGGGAGCTCCTACAATGAGCAGTTCTTC
>TRBJ2-2|TRBD1|-|TRBV13
CASSDRVKDTGELFF
TGTGCCAGCAGCGACAGGGTTAAGGACACCGGGGAGCTGTTTTTT
>TRBJ2-5|TRBD1|once|TRBV6-5
CASSYLGQGLETQYF
TGTGCCAGCAGTTACCTTGGACAGGGGTTGGAGACCCAGTACTTC
>TRBJ2-7|-|-|TRBV7-9
CASSQVGESSYEQYF
TGTGCCAGCAGCCAAGTCGGGGAAAGCTCCTACGAGCAGTACTTC
>TRBJ1-5|TRBD1|-|TRBV4-1
CASSQRQGSNQPQHF
TGCGCCAGCAGCCAAAGACAGGGGAGCAATCAGCCCCAGCATTTT
>TRBJ1-1|-|-|TRBV9
CASSVGTEGRTHTEAFF
TGTGCCAGCAGCGTAGGTACCGAGGGGCGGACCCACACTGAAGCTTTCTTT
>TRBJ2-1|TRBD2|-|TRBV9
CASSGTSGYNEQFF
TGTGCCAGCTCCGGGACTAGCGGTTACAATGAGCAGTTCTTC
>TRBJ2-3|-|-|TRBV28
CASSLLLGGVSTDTQYF
TGTGCCAGCAGTTTATTACTAGGAGGAGTAAGCACAGATACGCAGTATTTT
>TRBJ2-7|TRBD1|-|TRBV27
CASSAFRTGAQEQYF
TGTGCCAGCAGTGCCTTCCGGACAGGGGCCCAGGAGCAGTACTTC
>TRBJ2-3|-|-|TRBV27
CASSGVQTTDTQYF
TGTGCCAGCAGTGGGGTACAGACCACAGATACGCAGTATTTT
>TRBJ1-1|-|once|TRBV6-5
CASSIYVNTEAFF
TGTGCCAGCAGTATCTATGTGAACACTGAAGCTTTCTTT
>TRBJ2-2|-|once|TRBV28
CASSFLVLRRGNTGELFF
TGTGCCAGCAGTTTTTTAGTACTCCGCAGGGGGAACACCGGGGAGCTGTTTTTT
>TRBJ1-2|-|-|TRBV4-1
CASSQPGGYTF
TGCGCCAGCAGCCAACCTGGTGGCTACACCTTC
>TRBJ2-7|-|-|TRBV29-1
CSVEIIAMGGSYEQYF
TGCAGCGTTGAGATAATAGCCATGGGGGGCTCCTACGAGCAGTACTTC
>TRBJ2-7|TRBD2|-|TRBV2
CASSDGGTSADEQYF
TGTGCCAGCAGTGACGGTGGGACTAGCGCCGACGAGCAGTACTTC
>TRBJ2-1|-|-|TRBV19
CASTPRRGYNEQFF
TGTGCCAGTACCCCCCGGAGGGGTTACAATGAGCAGTTCTTC
>TRBJ2-7|TRBD2|-|TRBV13
CASSTSGTPYEQYF
TGTGCCAGCAGCACTAGCGGGACCCCATACGAGCAGTACTTC
>TRBJ2-1|TRBD2|-|TRBV11-2
CASSLYRGTSVYNEQFF
TGTGCCAGCAGCTTATATCGCGGGACTAGCGTATACAATGAGCAGTTCTTC
>TRBJ1-1|-|-|TRBV9
CASSVVEMNTEAFF
TGTGCCAGCAGCGTAGTCGAAATGAACACTGAAGCTTTCTTT
>TRBJ1-1|-|once|TRBV6-6
CASSLSDRKAFF
TGTGCCAGCAGCCTCTCGGACAGAAAAGCTTTCTTT
>TRBJ2-2|-|-|TRBV9
CASSASDSPNTGELFF
TGTGCCAGCAGCGCCTCGGACAGCCCGAACACCGGGGAGCTGTTTTTT
>TRBJ1-2|TRBD1|-|TRBV7-3
CASSPGQGGEWAF
TGTGCCAGCAGCCCTGGACAGGGTGGGGAGTGGGCCTTC
>TRBJ2-5|-|-|TRBV10-2
CASNPKASQETQYF
TGCGCCAGCAACCCCAAGGCCTCCCAAGAGACCCAGTACTTC
>TRBJ1-2|-|once|TRBV19
CASRTLGYGYTF
TGTGCCAGTAGAACCCTGGGCTATGGCTACACCTTC
>TRBJ2-5|TRBD2|-|TRBV2
CASLGLAGAGRETQYF
TGTGCCAGCCTGGGACTAGCGGGAGCGGGTCGGGAGACCCAGTACTTC
>TRBJ2-1|-|-|TRBV27
CASSLSSAGTGGRGNEQFF
TGTGCCAGCAGTTTATCCTCCGCCGGCACAGGCGGAAGGGGGAATGAGCAGTTCTTC
>TRBJ2-1|TRBD1|-|TRBV5-1
CASSPDRVLNEQFF
TGCGCCAGCAGCCCCGACAGGGTTTTAAATGAGCAGTTCTTC
>TRBJ1-1|-|-|TRBV27
CASSLSWGSDTEAFF
TGTGCCAGCAGTTTATCGTGGGGGAGTGACACTGAAGCTTTCTTT
>TRBJ1-4|TRBD1|once|TRBV4-1
CASSQVGTGFEKLFF
TGCGCCAGCAGCCAAGTTGGGACAGGGTTTGAAAAACTGTTTTTT
>TRBJ2-7|TRBD1|once|TRBV28
CASRRTGLNEQYF
TGTGCCAGCAGACGGACAGGGCTGAACGAGCAGTACTTC
>TRBJ2-1|-|-|TRBV19
CASAGALGKQFF
TGTGCCAGTGCCGGGGCCCTAGGGAAGCAGTTCTTC
>TRBJ1-5|-|-|TRBV5-1
CASSLDSSNQPQHF
TGCGCCAGCAGCTTGGACAGTAGCAATCAGCCCCAGCATTTT
>TRBJ2-3|TRBD2|-|TRBV19
CASSPIAGGVDTQYF
TGTGCCAGTAGTCCAATAGCGGGAGGGGTAGATACGCAGTATTTT
>TRBJ2-7|-|-|TRBV5-6
CASSWIPGNVYEQYF
TGTGCCAGCAGCTGGATACCAGGGAACGTCTACGAGCAGTACTTC
>TRBJ2-7|-|-|TRBV7-9
CASSWAGGQGEEQYF
TGTGCCAGCAGCTGGGCGGGGGGACAGGGTGAAGAGCAGTACTTC
>TRBJ2-3|TRBD2|-|TRBV27
CASLGRERATDTQYF
TGTGCCAGCCTGGGGCGGGAGCGGGCCACAGATACGCAGTATTTT
>TRBJ2-2|-|-|TRBV6-5
CASSHGAGFPGELFF
TGTGCCAGCAGTCACGGGGCAGGGTTCCCCGGGGAGCTGTTTTTT
>TRBJ2-7|TRBD1|-|TRBV4-3
CASSQGTGEPNEQYF
TGCGCCAGCAGCCAGGGGACAGGTGAACCCAACGAGCAGTACTTC
>TRBJ2-1|-|-|TRBV4-2
CASSQDRQGRFFDEQFF
TGTGCCAGCAGCCAAGATCGGCAGGGCCGATTTTTTGATGAGCAGTTCTTC
>TRBJ2-7|-|-|TRBV7-3
CASSCTRDGSYEQYF
TGTGCCAGCAGCTGTACCCGGGACGGCTCCTACGAGCAGTACTTC